This T cell receptor beta chain was sequenced during a study of blood T cell repertoires in COVID-19. The CDR3 loop spans 16 amino acids. V shed 6 bases and J 7 bases; nucleotides not matched to a gene: 12. Germline-derived CDR1 and CDR2 are MDHEN and SYDVKM. A single count supports this clone. TCRdb's table, derived via immunoSEQ multiplex PCR, lists solely in-frame clones and lacks some. Seen here are roughly 300,000 clones, about 87% observed once, and the top ten hold less than 9.5%. This TCR derives from a woman in her forties or fifties who had recovered from COVID-19. The sample comprised peripheral blood. The chain joins TRBV28 to TRBJ1-4, with 9 bases aligning to TRBD1. This CDR3 reads CASSPPGQGIGEKLFF. The CDR3 bases are TGTGCCAGCAGCCCACCGGGACAGGGTATAGGTGAAAAACTGTTTTTT.